What follows are 30 T cell receptor beta chains derived from one specimen sequenced in a study of Ad26.COV2.S vaccination and SARS-CoV-2 variants. The repertoire was sequenced with immunoSEQ multiplex PCR; TCRdb's copy has only in-frame clones and lacks some. The table records hundreds of thousands of clones, 89% of them present only once. Treatment specified: around 19 received Ad26.COV2.S at low or high dose, single or two shots; several received placebo; per-sample allocation not given. Collection of samples fell on day 63 after the first vaccine or placebo injection. Sequencing was performed on peripheral blood, taken in a trial of Ad26.COV2.S vaccine versus placebo. These receptors were taken from a person between 18 and 65 years old who received the Ad26.COV2.S COVID-19 vaccine or a placebo.

This sequence joins TRBV27 and TRBJ2-1; a weak D match, TRBD2 (5 bases). Germline V gene sequence: CDR1 MNHEY, CDR2 SMNVEV (reference sequence). Trimming removed 4 bases at V and 1 base at J, with 14 bases between. The CDR3 has 16 residues. The CDR3 here is CASSSVKGGSYNEQFF. The CDR3 bases are TGTGCCAGCAGTTCTGTGAAGGGCGGGTCCTACAATGAGCAGTTCTTC.

The rearrangement uses TRBV29-1 and TRBJ2-1, with 7 bases that match TRBD1. This CDR3 is built from 13 residues. V shed 4 bases, J shed 4 bases, and the junction held 4 bases outside the gene matches. Germline CDR1 reads SQVTM; CDR2 reads ANQGSEA. The CDR3 coding sequence is TGCAGCGTTGTTACAGGGGAATACAATGAGCAGTTCTTC. Its translation: CSVVTGEYNEQFF.

The chain is built from TRBV5-5 and TRBJ2-2; TRBD1 or TRBD2 may be the D gene (6 bases each). The CDR3 runs to 18 residues. Germline V CDR1 and CDR2: SGHKS, YYEKEE (reference sequence). V was shortened by 2 bases and J by 10 bases, with 27 bases between the two germline ends. The CDR3 region has the DNA TGTGCCAGCAGCTTCTTAGGGGGGCAGCGCTCAAAAAAGTTGGAGCTGTTTTTT. This sequence encodes CASSFLGGQRSKKLELFF.

The CDR3 region is CASKGRGPGEAAFF. The CDR3 coding sequence is TGTGCCAGTAAGGGGCGGGGCCCAGGAGAGGCGGCTTTCTTT. The chain links TRBV19 to TRBJ1-1; D possibly corresponds to TRBD1 (5 bases). V was clipped by 7 bases and J by 11 bases, with 23 bases between them. The CDR3 loop spans 14 amino acids. Looked up from germline, CDR1 is LNHDA and CDR2 is SQIVND (reference sequence).

In this sample, this clone turned up once. In nucleotides, the CDR3 is TGTGCCAGCAGCGCTCAGGGTCCCAATGAGCAGTTCTTC. Amino acids: CASSAQGPNEQFF. The chain employs TRBV7-2 and TRBJ2-1; TRBD1 is a possible D gene (5 bases). Germline values: CDR1 SGHTA, CDR2 FQGNSA. Trimming removed 5 bases from V and 6 bases from J, with 11 bases in between. The CDR3 runs 13 residues.

This sequence joins TRBV4-1 and TRBJ2-3; tentatively, D is TRBD1 or TRBD2 (5 bases each). The CDR3 covers 17 residues. V was trimmed by 4 bases and J by 3 bases, leaving 20 bases between them. Germline V CDR1 and CDR2: MGHRA, YSYEKL. Written as DNA, the CDR3 is TGCGCCAGCAGCCGCTGGGGCACGGTGTGGGAGACAGATACGCAGTATTTT. Amino acids: CASSRWGTVWETDTQYF.

This clone has a handful of counts. The rearrangement links TRBV6-5 to TRBJ1-1; 8 bases are shared with TRBD1. V shed 7 bases, J shed 0 bases, and the junction held 4 bases outside the gene matches. CDR1 and CDR2 (germline): MNHEY, SVGAGI. The CDR3 is made up of 14 amino acids. CDR3 residues: CASKTGAMNTEAFF. CDR3 bases: TGTGCCAGCAAGACAGGGGCCATGAACACTGAAGCTTTCTTT.

The gene calls are TRBV5-4 and TRBJ2-3; no reliable D call. This CDR3 region has 14 residues. From germline, CDR1 is SGHNT and CDR2 YYREEE (reference sequence). Trimming left V 2 bases short and J 1 base short, with 8 bases between. The CDR3 coding sequence is TGTGCCAGCAGCTTTATTCAGGGCACAGATACGCAGTATTTT. As protein: CASSFIQGTDTQYF. The whole variable domain, remainder taken from reference TRBV5-4 and TRBJ2-3, is ETGVTQSPTHLIKTRGQQVTLRCSSQSGHNTVSWYQQALGQGPQFIFQYYREEENGRGNFPPRFSGLQFPNYSSELNVNALELDDSALYLCASSFIQGTDTQYFGPGTRLTVL.

This clone was seen a few times. The junction does not match germline at one end; this may be a read error. The sample holds other DNA sequences that translate to the same CDR3. This chain links TRBV6-2 or TRBV6-3 with TRBJ2-7; D gene uncertain. The V gene's germline CDR1 is MNHEY and CDR2 SVGEGT. This CDR3 region has 11 residues. CDR3 sequence: CASSDSYEQYF. Written as DNA, the CDR3 is TGTGCCAGCAGTGACTCCTACGAGCAGTACTTC.

This clone was seen a single time. The chain is built from TRBV7-2 and TRBJ1-4; a possible D gene is TRBD1 (5 bases). V gave up 3 bases and J gave up 6 bases, with 17 bases separating them. The CDR3 consists of 16 residues. The germline V gene encodes CDR1 SGHTA and CDR2 FQGNSA. Here the CDR3 reads CASSLSEGPYYEKLFF. The CDR3 DNA is TGTGCCAGCAGCTTGTCCGAGGGGCCTTATTATGAAAAACTGTTTTTT. Variable domain in full (rest from reference TRBV7-2 and TRBJ1-4): GAGVSQSPSNKVTEKGKDVELRCDPISGHTALYWYRQSLGQGLEFLIYFQGNSAPDKSGLPSDRFSAERTGGSVSTLTIQRTQQEDSAVYLCASSLSEGPYYEKLFFGSGTQLSVL.

V and J are TRBV6-5 and TRBJ1-1, with no clear D. Trimming took 7 bases from V and 11 from J, leaving 14 bases between them. The CDR3 sequence is 11 residues long. Germline-derived CDR1 and CDR2 are MNHEY and SVGAGI. CDR3 sequence (DNA): TGTGCCAGCAAAAACCTTCCGCAGGCTTTCTTT. It specifies CASKNLPQAFF.

This sequence joins TRBV5-1 and TRBJ1-2; 7 nucleotides agree with TRBD1. This CDR3 has 13 residues. V lost 4 bases, J lost 6 bases, and 6 bases stayed unmatched. Germline CDR1 and CDR2: SGHRS and YFSETQ. The CDR3 DNA sequence: TGCGCCAGCAGCCCCGAAGGGGGCCATGGCTACACCTTC. Translated: CASSPEGGHGYTF.

The rearrangement uses TRBV9 and TRBJ1-2, with unresolved D. The CDR3 runs to 15 residues. Per germline, CDR1 SGDLS and CDR2 YYNGEE. V was shortened by 0 bases and J by 8 bases, with 17 bases between the two germline ends. The CDR3 DNA is TGTGCCAGCAGCGTAGTAGGTAGGACTCCGGAAGGCTACACCTTC. Translated, it gives CASSVVGRTPEGYTF.

This sequence joins TRBV9 and TRBJ2-7; 10 bases map to TRBD2. The V gene end was trimmed by 0 bases and the J gene end by 6 bases; junction bases not matched to a gene: 9. CDR1 is SGDLS, CDR2 YYNGEE, per germline. This CDR3 is 16 amino acids long. Here the CDR3 DNA reads TGTGCCAGCAGCGTAGGGGCTAGCGGGAGAGTAGGCGAGCAGTACTTC. Protein product: CASSVGASGRVGEQYF.

The DNA of the CDR3 is TGTGCCAGCAGCTTAAGGACCCCGAGCTCCTACGAGCAGTACTTC. Translation: CASSLRTPSSYEQYF. The chain carries TRBV7-8 and TRBJ2-7; D is uncertain. Germline V gene lookup returns CDR1 SGHVS and CDR2 FQNEAQ. CDR3 length: 15 amino acids. V was pared by 2 bases and J by 0 bases, with 11 bases between. Drawing the rest from reference TRBV7-8 and TRBJ2-7, the complete variable domain is GAGVSQSPRYKVAKRGQDVALRCDPISGHVSLFWYQQALGQGPEFLTYFQNEAQLDKSGLPSDRFFAERPEGSVSTLKIQRTQQEDSAVYLCASSLRTPSSYEQYFGPGTRLTVT.

V is TRBV4-2 and J is TRBJ1-1, with TRBD1 matching 9 bases. This CDR3 has 15 residues. Germline CDR1 and CDR2: LGHNA and YNFKEQ. V lost 4 bases and J lost 5; bases outside the gene matches: 8. This CDR3 reads CASSREQGAVTEAFF. Written as DNA, the CDR3 is TGTGCCAGCAGCCGAGAACAGGGGGCTGTTACTGAAGCTTTCTTT.

The rearrangement uses TRBV9 and TRBJ1-1; D might be TRBD1 (5 bases). Trimming took 7 bases from V and 1 from J, leaving 14 bases between them. The CDR3 covers 14 residues. Germline-derived CDR1 and CDR2 are SGDLS and YYNGEE. The DNA of the CDR3 is TGTGCCAGCGGTCGTGGGGGGACGAACACTGAAGCTTTCTTT. Translating it yields CASGRGGTNTEAFF.

The chain carries TRBV9 and TRBJ2-1; 9 nucleotides line up with TRBD2. J was trimmed by 8 bases and V by 3 bases; bases with no gene match: 9. In germline, CDR1 is SGDLS, CDR2 YYNGEE. The CDR3 extends over 15 amino acids. Written as DNA, the CDR3 is TGTGCCAGCAGCGAGTCTAGCGGGATCTGGTATGAGCAGTTCTTC. Its protein product is CASSESSGIWYEQFF.

The gene calls are TRBV9 and TRBJ2-7; D might be TRBD2 (6 bases). The CDR3 is 15 residues long. V lost 0 bases and J lost 3, with 13 bases in between. Looked up from germline, CDR1 is SGDLS and CDR2 is YYNGEE. The CDR3 DNA reads as TGTGCCAGCAGCGTAGGGGCGGGACCTGGCTACGAGCAGTACTTC. Amino acid sequence: CASSVGAGPGYEQYF.

The chain employs TRBV9 and TRBJ2-1; 10 nucleotides align to TRBD2. The CDR3 loop spans 15 amino acids. The V segment lost 0 bases and the J segment 7 bases; nucleotides outside the gene matches: 4. Germline CDR1 and CDR2: SGDLS and YYNGEE. This CDR3 is CASSVGLAGLNEQFF. CDR3 bases: TGTGCCAGCAGCGTAGGACTAGCGGGTCTAAATGAGCAGTTCTTC.

V is TRBV18 and J is TRBJ1-2; perhaps TRBD1 as D (5 bases). The CDR3 extends over 14 amino acids. The germline V gene has CDR1 KGHSH and CDR2 LQKENI. The germline V and J ends were trimmed by 0 bases and 5 bases, with 10 bases remaining between them. CDR3 region: CASSPPGQDYGYTF. The DNA for the CDR3 is TGTGCCAGCTCACCACCGGGGCAGGATTATGGCTACACCTTC.

V and J are TRBV27 and TRBJ1-4, with 7 bases that match TRBD1. The CDR3 is made up of 17 amino acids. V shed 1 base and J 1 base; nucleotides not matched to a gene: 6. Germline lookup yields CDR1 MNHEY and CDR2 SMNVEV (reference sequence). This CDR3 is CASSLFGQGGTNEKLFF. For the CDR3, the DNA is TGTGCCAGCAGTTTATTTGGGCAGGGGGGAACTAATGAAAAACTGTTTTTT.

This clone was seen a single time. The CDR3 nucleotides are TGCAGTGCTAGTGGCGGGACTAGCGGGACTGACATTCAGTACTTC. This codes for CSASGGTSGTDIQYF. The rearrangement joins TRBV20-1 to TRBJ2-4, with 13 bases fitting TRBD2. J gave up 8 bases and V 3 bases, and 7 bases lay outside the gene matches. Looked up from germline, CDR1 is DFQATT and CDR2 is SNEGSKA (reference sequence). CDR3 size: 15 residues.

The V gene is TRBV2, the J gene TRBJ1-3, with D perhaps TRBD1 (5 bases). With 5 bases removed from V and 0 bases from J, the gap between germline ends came to 11 bases. This CDR3 has 15 amino acids. The germline gives CDR1 SNHLY, CDR2 FYNNEI. CDR3 sequence reads: CASSRGTNSGNTIYF. The CDR3 nucleotides read TGTGCCAGCAGTAGGGGAACCAACTCTGGAAACACCATATATTTT.

This sequence joins TRBV2 and TRBJ2-3; 7 bases are a match to TRBD1. The junction had 8 bases not matched to a gene; V was cut back by 7 bases and J by 1 base. The CDR3 has 15 residues. Germline lookup yields CDR1 SNHLY and CDR2 FYNNEI. The CDR3 DNA reads TGTGCCAGCACGTTCGAGGGGGCAGGCACAGATACGCAGTATTTT. It yields the protein CASTFEGAGTDTQYF.

The chain links TRBV30 to TRBJ2-5; tentative D call: TRBD2 (6 bases). The ends were cut back, 4 bases at V and 3 bases at J, with 12 bases in the middle. CDR1 and CDR2 (germline): GTSNPN, SVGIG (reference sequence). This CDR3 spans 13 amino acids. CDR3 in amino acids: CAWNPGEKETQYF. The CDR3 DNA is TGTGCCTGGAACCCGGGAGAAAAAGAGACCCAGTACTTC. The full variable domain, in which reference TRBV30 and TRBJ2-5 provide the parts outside the CDR3, is SQTIHQWPATLVQPVGSPLSLECTVEGTSNPNLYWYRQAAGRGLQLLFYSVGIGQISSEVPQNLSASRPQDRQFILSSKKLLLSDSGFYLCAWNPGEKETQYFGPGTRLLVL.

This chain links TRBV7-9 with TRBJ1-4; 7 nucleotides agree with TRBD1. The trim removed 1 base at V and 4 bases at J, leaving 3 bases unmatched. Germline V gene data show CDR1 as SEHNR and CDR2 as FQNEAQ (reference sequence). The CDR3 spans 15 residues. The CDR3 region has the DNA TGTGCCAGCAGCTTAGACAGGGGTTATAATGAAAAACTGTTTTTT. It encodes CASSLDRGYNEKLFF.

V usage is TRBV11-2 and J usage is TRBJ2-1; perhaps D is TRBD1 or TRBD2 (5 bases each). V was cut by 2 bases and J by 15 bases, with 14 bases left in between. The CDR3 sequence is 12 residues long. In germline, CDR1 is SGHAT, CDR2 FQNNGV. The CDR3 region is CASSLSRGGRFF. In DNA, the CDR3 is TGTGCCAGCAGCTTATCCCGGGGCGGTCGGTTCTTC.

The CDR3 is CASRGLAWTGELFF. The DNA of the CDR3 is TGTGCCAGCAGGGGGCTAGCGTGGACCGGGGAGCTGTTTTTT. V gene TRBV6-5 combines with J gene TRBJ2-2; possibly TRBD2 for D (6 bases). Trimming stripped 6 bases from V and 5 bases from J, with 13 bases between. Germline CDR1 is MNHEY and CDR2 is SVGAGI. The CDR3 spans 14 residues.

The chain's CDR3 is CAISDSTGGVAYNSPLHF. The DNA for the CDR3 is TGTGCCATCAGTGATTCGACAGGGGGCGTCGCCTATAATTCACCCCTCCACTTT. The chain joins TRBV10-3 to TRBJ1-6; TRBD1 agrees at 10 bases. This CDR3 is 18 amino acids long. V dropped 3 bases and J dropped 2; count of bases not matched to a gene: 7. In germline, CDR1 is ENHRY, CDR2 SYGVKD.